The next 25 T cell receptor beta chains were all read from a single sample in a study of post-analysis software for immune sequencing data. Findings and limits, study-wide: The study found TRBV5-6, TRBV5-1 and TRBV20-1 among about 5 TRBV segments more frequent in patients than controls.

The antigens of these receptors remain unknown. Built from TCR beta cDNA, the libraries had unique molecular identifiers in them. TCRdb used MiXCR to reprocess the PCR reads, holding one entry per CDR3 protein. The sample contains 600,000 to 700,000 distinct CDR3 sequences, approximately 60% of which appear only once. Material: blood. Every receptor here comes from a girl aged 2-10 years with multiple sclerosis.

This clonotype was observed a few times. This chain uses TRBV20-1 with TRBJ2-5, with D maybe TRBD1 (6 bases). V was cut by 6 bases and J by 0 bases, with 11 bases left in between. Germline values: CDR1 DFQATT, CDR2 SNEGSKA (reference sequence). The CDR3 length is 13 residues. This CDR3 is CSADGQNQETQYF. The CDR3 DNA reads as TGCAGTGCCGACGGACAGAACCAAGAGACCCAGTACTTC.

The chain carries TRBV12-3 or TRBV12-4 and TRBJ2-1, with TRBD2 matching over 12 bases. V was pared by 5 bases and J by 12 bases, with 5 bases of the junction left unmatched. The CDR3 has 13 amino acids. The CDR3 coding sequence is TGTGCCAGCAGTAACCCTAGCGGGGGGGCGCAGTTCTTC. Translated, it gives CASSNPSGGAQFF.

The chain uses TRBV5-1 and TRBJ1-5; the match to TRBD1 covers 7 bases. The CDR3 spans 15 residues. Germline V lookup: CDR1 SGHRS, CDR2 YFSETQ. Trimming cost V 2 bases and J 6 bases; bases outside gene matches: 8. CDR3 residues: CASSFTGEGSQPQHF. The CDR3 coding sequence is TGCGCCAGCAGCTTTACAGGGGAAGGAAGTCAGCCCCAGCATTTT. Full variable domain (outside the CDR3, taken from reference TRBV5-1 and TRBJ1-5): KAGVTQTPRYLIKTRGQQVTLSCSPISGHRSVSWYQQTPGQGLQFLFEYFSETQRNKGNFPGRFSGRQFSNSRSEMNVSTLELGDSALYLCASSFTGEGSQPQHFGDGTRLSIL.

On this clonotype: Sequence at one end of the junction differs from germline and may be a read error. V usage is TRBV4-3 and J usage is TRBJ1-1; possibly TRBD1 for D (6 bases). Germline V CDR1 and CDR2: LGHNA, YSLEER. The CDR3 is 14 amino acids. The DNA of the CDR3 is TGCGCCAGCAGCCACCCAGAGGGGGACACTGAAGCTTTGTTT. As protein: CASSHPEGDTEALF.

The chain couples TRBV12-3 or TRBV12-4 to TRBJ2-1; 7 nucleotides agree with TRBD1. Trimming at V came to 6 bases and at J to 7 bases, leaving 12 bases not matched to a gene. There are 15 residues in the CDR3. This CDR3 is CASSQTGVIGNEQFF. CDR3 nucleotide sequence: TGTGCCAGCAGCCAAACAGGGGTGATTGGGAATGAGCAGTTCTTC.

The V gene is TRBV2, the J gene TRBJ2-5; D is perhaps TRBD1 (6 bases). The CDR3 consists of 14 residues. V lost 6 bases to trimming and J lost 5 bases, with 16 bases between them. Germline V gives CDR1 SNHLY, CDR2 FYNNEI. The CDR3 region is CASSPTGTGETQYF. For the CDR3, the DNA is TGTGCCAGCAGCCCCACAGGGACGGGGGAGACCCAGTACTTC. Full variable domain (remainder filled in from reference TRBV2 and TRBJ2-5): EPEVTQTPSHQVTQMGQEVILRCVPISNHLYFYWYRQILGQKVEFLVSFYNNEISEKSEIFDDQFSVERPDGSNFTLKIRSTKLEDSAMYFCASSPTGTGETQYFGPGTRLLVL.

The V gene is TRBV6-1, the J gene TRBJ2-7; TRBD2 matches 11 bases. Germline assignment: CDR1 MNHNS and CDR2 SASEGT. The CDR3 is made up of 17 amino acids. Trimming cost V 6 bases and J 1 base; bases outside gene matches: 11. The CDR3 reads CASRRRLAGGESYEQYF. CDR3 DNA: TGTGCCAGCAGAAGGAGGCTAGCGGGAGGAGAGTCCTACGAGCAGTACTTC.

The V call is TRBV6-5, the J call TRBJ2-7; 9 bases fit TRBD1. The trim removed 7 bases at V and 6 bases at J, leaving 7 bases unmatched. The germline V gene encodes CDR1 MNHEY and CDR2 SVGAGI. The CDR3 has 13 amino acids. The CDR3 DNA is TGTGCCAGCAATACAGGGGGCCAGGGCGAGCAGTACTTC. It is translated as CASNTGGQGEQYF.

The rearrangement joins TRBV27 to TRBJ1-2; tentatively, D is TRBD1 (6 bases). This CDR3 is 12 amino acids long. Trimming stripped 10 bases from V and 8 bases from J, with 17 bases between. In germline, CDR1 is MNHEY, CDR2 SMNVEV (reference sequence). Here the CDR3 DNA reads TGTGCCACGTACCGGACAGTCAACGGCTACACCTTC. This sequence encodes CATYRTVNGYTF.

This clonotype appeared a few times. J is TRBJ2-1 and V is TRBV7-9, with no clear D. The CDR3 has 14 amino acids. Trimming pared 3 bases from V and 7 bases from J, leaving 13 bases between. Looked up from germline, CDR1 is SEHNR and CDR2 is FQNEAQ (reference sequence). The CDR3, as DNA: TGTGCCAGCAGCTTGACCACCGCGTGGAATGAGCAGTTCTTC. Amino acids: CASSLTTAWNEQFF. The full variable domain, rest sourced from reference TRBV7-9 and TRBJ2-1, is DTGVSQNPRHKITKRGQNVTFRCDPISEHNRLYWYRQTLGQGPEFLTYFQNEAQLEKSRLLSDRFSAERPKGSFSTLEIQRTEQGDSAMYLCASSLTTAWNEQFFGPGTRLTVL.

The chain recombines TRBV7-9 with TRBJ1-2; TRBD1 might be the D (6 bases). Deletions cut 1 base from V and 6 bases from J, with 6 bases between. Germline values: CDR1 SEHNR, CDR2 FQNEAQ (reference sequence). The CDR3 runs to 12 residues. The CDR3 DNA reads as TGTGCCAGCAGCTTAGGGGGGCATGGCTACACCTTC. This sequence encodes CASSLGGHGYTF.

V is TRBV7-4 and J is TRBJ1-2; TRBD1 matches 8 bases. The CDR3 contains 16 residues. V shed 2 bases, J shed 4 bases, and the junction held 9 bases outside the gene matches. CDR1 is SGHVT and CDR2 is SQSDAQ in the germline V gene. Here the CDR3 reads CASSLIRTGWGYGYTF. The CDR3 nucleotides are TGTGCCAGCAGCTTAATACGGACAGGGTGGGGCTATGGCTACACCTTC.

This chain connects TRBV6-2 or TRBV6-3 to TRBJ1-1; D remains ambiguous. Germline CDR1 MNHEY, CDR2 SVGEGT. The CDR3 length is 13 residues. The V gene lost 3 bases and the J gene lost 4 bases, with 9 bases spanning the gap. The CDR3 DNA reads as TGTGCCAGCAGTTATCGCGGGTTCACTGAAGCTTTCTTT. Protein: CASSYRGFTEAFF.

This clonotype occurred a few times. The chain employs TRBV29-1 and TRBJ2-2; D could derive from TRBD1 or TRBD2 (5 bases each). The CDR3 is 14 residues long. Deletions cut 5 bases from V and 1 base from J, with 11 bases between. Germline V gene data show CDR1 as SQVTM and CDR2 as ANQGSEA. CDR3 nucleotide sequence: TGCAGCGTTCCCGGGGACGTGAACACCGGGGAGCTGTTTTTT. This translates into CSVPGDVNTGELFF.

The rearrangement links TRBV6-1 to TRBJ1-2, with 7 positions matching TRBD1. The germline CDR1 and CDR2 sequences are MNHNS and SASEGT. This CDR3 spans 14 amino acids. The J segment lost 4 bases and the V segment lost 3 bases, leaving 5 bases of the junction unmatched. DNA for the CDR3: TGTGCCAGCAGTGACTACAGGGGAACCTATGGCTACACCTTC. Encoded protein: CASSDYRGTYGYTF.

The CDR3 coding sequence is TGTGCCAGCAGCCAAGGGCGTGAGGCGGATACGCAGTATTTT. It translates to CASSQGREADTQYF. The genes are TRBV3-1 and TRBJ2-3, with D unclear. The V gene lost 1 base and the J gene lost 6 bases, with 11 bases spanning the gap. The CDR3 runs 14 residues. CDR1 is LGHDT, CDR2 YNNKEL, per germline (reference sequence).

The chain has TRBV7-9 and TRBJ2-1, with 8 bases matching TRBD1. The CDR3 spans 15 residues. The germline V gene has CDR1 SEHNR and CDR2 FQNEAQ (reference sequence). Trimming cost V 4 bases and J 8 bases; bases outside gene matches: 10. CDR3 loop: CASSSNDRGRDEQFF. The CDR3, as DNA: TGTGCCAGCAGCTCCAACGACAGGGGCCGTGATGAGCAGTTCTTC.

CDR3 amino acids: CASSLLAEGGYEQYF. DNA for the CDR3: TGTGCCAGCAGTCTACTAGCGGAGGGAGGGTACGAGCAGTACTTC. J is TRBJ2-7 and V is TRBV12-3 or TRBV12-4; 8 nucleotides align to TRBD2. With V trimmed by 5 bases and J by 4 bases, 10 bases remained unmatched. The CDR3 runs 15 residues.

V gene TRBV6-5 combines with J gene TRBJ2-4; no definite D call. Matching the DNA end better, TRBJ2-7 makes the J call doubtful. The CDR3 contains 12 residues. Germline V lookup: CDR1 MNHEY, CDR2 SVGAGI. Written as DNA, the CDR3 is TGTGCCAGCAGCCCCCACGCCAACGAGCAGTACTTC. Protein: CASSPHANEQYF.

V gene TRBV12-3 or TRBV12-4 combines with J gene TRBJ2-2, with TRBD1 as a possible D gene (5 bases). V gave up 5 bases and J gave up 7 bases, with 17 bases separating them. CDR3 length: 15 amino acids. DNA of the CDR3: TGTGCCAGCAGTGACCAGGGTGCGCTTGGCGGGGAGCTGTTTTTT. Protein sequence: CASSDQGALGGELFF.

The V gene is TRBV12-3 or TRBV12-4, the J gene TRBJ2-1; 15 bases match TRBD2. This CDR3 has 21 amino acids. The junction had 9 bases not matched to a gene; V was cut back by 0 bases and J by 0 bases. The CDR3, as DNA: TGTGCCAGCAGTTTAGCCCGGACTAGCGGGAGGGTTGGAGGCTCCTACAATGAGCAGTTCTTC. Translation: CASSLARTSGRVGGSYNEQFF.

On this clonotype: A junction boundary mismatches the germline segment, possibly from a read error. The chain joins TRBV11-2 to TRBJ2-5; no firm D call. The CDR3 consists of 16 residues. Germline CDR1 reads SGHAT; CDR2 reads FQNNGV. The CDR3 loop reads CASSLLRTPHQETQYF. Written as DNA, the CDR3 is TGTGCCAGCAGCTTATTGCGGACCCCTCACCAGGAGACCCAGTACTTC. Based on the CDR3 plus reference TRBV11-2 and TRBJ2-5, the full variable domain is EAGVAQSPRYKIIEKRQSVAFWCNPISGHATLYWYQQILGQGPKLLIQFQNNGVVDDSQLPKDRFSAERLKGVDSTLKIQPAKLEDSAVYLCASSLLRTPHQETQYFGPGTRLLVL.

The genes are TRBV6-5 and TRBJ2-3; TRBD1 agrees at 7 bases. The CDR3 is 15 amino acids. Germline CDR1 MNHEY, CDR2 SVGAGI. Unmatched junction bases numbered 11, after V lost 11 bases and J lost 0 bases. In nucleotides, the CDR3 is TGTGCCTCCTCCCCCCAGGGGGTTAGCACAGATACGCAGTATTTT. This sequence encodes CASSPQGVSTDTQYF.

CDR3 nucleotide sequence: TGTGCCAGCAGCTTATCTAGCGGGGGCCTGAAGGAGACCCAGTACTTC. Its translation: CASSLSSGGLKETQYF. V gene TRBV7-9 combines with J gene TRBJ2-5; 10 positions match TRBD2. The germline CDR1 and CDR2 sequences are SEHNR and FQNEAQ (reference sequence). Losses at the gene ends were 2 bases for V and 5 bases for J; bases not matched to a gene: 8. This CDR3 region has 16 residues.

The chain links TRBV7-9 to TRBJ2-3, with 10 bases matching TRBD1. In germline, CDR1 is SEHNR, CDR2 FQNEAQ (reference sequence). V lost 5 bases and J lost 2; bases outside the gene matches: 4. This CDR3 spans 15 amino acids. The CDR3 reads CASSVRQGATDTQYF. CDR3 bases: TGTGCCAGCAGCGTACGACAGGGGGCCACAGATACGCAGTATTTT.